The rows below give T cell receptor beta chains drawn from one sample of a study of cytomegalovirus exposure and HLA in healthy donors. The repertoire was sequenced with immunoSEQ multiplex PCR; TCRdb's copy has only in-frame clones and lacks some. The sample carries about 160,000 clones, approximately 72% recorded once. Sequenced: PBMCs. All receptors derive from a female donor in good health and CMV-seronegative. The CDR3 runs from the conserved cysteine through the conserved F or W. The D gene is left open where the match is weak. Size is omitted from some rows. Given values are once, few, many or a class for expanded clones.

size | J | V | D | CDR3 | DNA
NA | TRBJ2-4 | TRBV7-2 | NA | CASSPDRAKNIQYF | TGTGCCAGCAGTCCAGACAGAGCCAAAAACATTCAGTACTTC
NA | TRBJ2-5 | TRBV5-1 | TRBD1 | CASSLTPGQGGETQYF | TGCGCCAGCAGCCTAACCCCGGGACAGGGTGGAGAGACCCAGTACTTC
NA | TRBJ2-7 | TRBV7-9 | NA | CASSFRVLEAYEQYF | TGTGCCAGCAGCTTCCGAGTGCTCGAGGCTTACGAGCAGTACTTC
once | TRBJ1-1 | TRBV9 | TRBD1 | CASSATGANTEAFF | TGTGCCAGCAGTGCAACAGGGGCGAACACTGAAGCTTTCTTT
NA | TRBJ2-4 | TRBV5-4 | TRBD1 | CASSLSEDRKYF | TGTGCCAGCAGCTTGTCAGAGGACAGGAAATACTTC
NA | TRBJ2-7 | TRBV6-5 | TRBD1 | CASRATGNEQYF | TGTGCCAGCAGGGCGACAGGGAACGAGCAGTACTTC
NA | TRBJ2-5 | TRBV6-5 | TRBD1 | CASSSGQGWKTQYF | TGTGCCAGCAGTTCGGGACAGGGGTGGAAGACCCAGTACTTC
few | TRBJ2-1 | TRBV11-3 | TRBD2 | CASSTSYLSGGAYNEQFF | TGTGCCAGCAGCACCAGCTATCTTAGCGGGGGGGCCTACAATGAGCAGTTCTTC
NA | TRBJ1-4 | TRBV6-1 | NA | CASSEERGRLFF | TGTGCCAGCAGTGAAGAGCGAGGGCGCCTGTTTTTT
NA | TRBJ2-2 | TRBV4-2 | TRBD2 | CASSYSAGRNTGELFF | TGTGCCAGCTCTTATTCAGCGGGGCGAAACACCGGGGAGCTGTTTTTT
NA | TRBJ1-1 | TRBV19 | TRBD1 | CASSTWTGNPEAFF | TGTGCCAGTAGTACCTGGACAGGGAACCCTGAAGCTTTCTTT
NA | TRBJ2-1 | TRBV5-1 | TRBD2 | CASSLDTSGSPLDEQFF | TGCGCCAGCAGCTTGGATACTAGCGGGAGCCCCTTGGATGAGCAGTTCTTC
NA | TRBJ2-7 | TRBV4-1 | NA | CASSQVTGAYEQYF | TGCGCCAGCAGCCAAGTTACCGGGGCCTACGAGCAGTACTTC
NA | TRBJ1-1 | TRBV21-1 | NA | CASSSPAANTEAFF | TGTGCCAGCAGCTCCCCGGCGGCGAACACTGAAGCTTTCTTT
NA | TRBJ2-7 | TRBV27 | NA | CASVRLGTGEQYF | TGTGCCAGCGTCAGACTAGGGACGGGCGAGCAGTACTTC
once | TRBJ1-6 | TRBV6-1 | TRBD1 | CASSQGQGHSPLHF | TGTGCCAGCAGTCAGGGACAGGGGCATTCACCCCTCCACTTT
NA | TRBJ1-1 | TRBV5-6 | TRBD1 | CASSLLQGARTEAFF | TGTGCCAGCAGCTTATTACAGGGGGCGAGGACTGAAGCTTTCTTT
once | TRBJ1-5 | TRBV2 | NA | CASSPGGGRNQPQHF | TGTGCCAGCTCACCCGGCGGGGGGAGAAATCAGCCCCAGCATTTT
NA | TRBJ2-7 | TRBV6-1 | TRBD1 | CASRVGQSLYEQYF | TGTGCCAGCAGGGTGGGACAGTCTCTCTACGAGCAGTACTTC
NA | TRBJ1-2 | TRBV4-2 | NA | CASSQERQSYGYTF | TGTGCCAGCAGCCAAGAGCGGCAGTCCTATGGCTACACCTTC
NA | TRBJ2-7 | TRBV5-1 | TRBD2 | CASSLGASGTEQYF | TGCGCCAGCAGCTTGGGGGCTAGCGGGACCGAGCAGTACTTC
NA | TRBJ2-7 | TRBV10-3 | NA | CAITPGSGPYEQYF | TGTGCCATCACCCCCGGGTCCGGCCCCTACGAGCAGTACTTC
NA | TRBJ2-6 | TRBV19 | NA | CASSHQGPSFVLTF | TGTGCCAGTAGCCATCAGGGTCCTTCTTTCGTCCTGACTTTC
few | TRBJ1-3 | TRBV11-2 | NA | CASSFDRNSGNTIYF | TGTGCCAGCAGCTTCGACAGAAACTCTGGAAACACCATATATTTT
NA | TRBJ2-2 | TRBV9 | TRBD1 | CASSHSRDRGGNTGELFF | TGTGCCAGCTCTCATTCCCGGGACAGGGGAGGAAACACCGGGGAGCTGTTTTTT
NA | TRBJ2-7 | TRBV5-1 | NA | CASSLAAYEQYF | TGCGCCAGCAGCTTAGCGGCGTACGAGCAGTACTTC
once | TRBJ1-5 | TRBV2 | NA | CASSPSGSQPQHF | TGTGCGTCCAGCCCTAGCGGGTCCCAGCCCCAGCATTTT
few | TRBJ2-7 | TRBV5-1 | NA | CASSGGLEGYEQYF | TGCGCCAGCAGCGGAGGACTGGAGGGCTACGAGCAGTACTTC
NA | TRBJ1-1 | TRBV7-2 | NA | CASTPGAGRTEAFF | TGTGCCAGCACCCCAGGGGCCGGGCGAACTGAAGCTTTCTTT
NA | TRBJ2-4 | TRBV19 | TRBD1 | CASSFLDRENIQYF | TGTGCCAGTAGTTTCCTGGACAGGGAGAACATTCAGTACTTC
NA | TRBJ1-6 | TRBV5-1 | NA | CASSLMEANSPLHF | TGCGCCAGCAGCTTGATGGAAGCGAATTCACCCCTCCACTTT
NA | TRBJ1-6 | TRBV6-5 | NA | CASTAGAHNSPLHF | TGTGCCAGCACGGCAGGGGCTCATAATTCACCCCTCCACTTT
NA | TRBJ1-4 | TRBV5-6 | NA | CASSLGRGREREKLFF | TGTGCCAGCAGCTTGGGGAGGGGCAGGGAGCGTGAAAAACTGTTTTTT
many | TRBJ1-2 | TRBV6-1 | NA | CASSEAEGRVDGYTF | TGTGCCAGCAGTGAAGCGGAGGGGCGGGTCGATGGCTACACCTTC
NA | TRBJ1-1 | TRBV30 | NA | CACGAGAVGTEAFF | TGTGCCTGTGGGGCAGGGGCGGTAGGGACTGAAGCTTTCTTT
once | TRBJ1-1 | TRBV19 | NA | CASTPGHQNTEAFF | TGTGCCAGTACCCCGGGACATCAGAACACTGAAGCTTTCTTT
NA | TRBJ1-3 | TRBV30 | NA | CAWSPGGISGNTIYF | TGTGCCTGGAGCCCCGGGGGAATCTCTGGAAACACCATATATTTT
NA | TRBJ2-7 | TRBV5-1 | TRBD1 | CASSPLTGPNREQYF | TGCGCCAGCAGCCCTCTGACAGGGCCGAATCGCGAGCAGTACTTC
NA | TRBJ1-2 | TRBV5-4 | TRBD1 | CASSRGTGDYGYTF | TGTGCCAGCAGCCGCGGGACAGGGGACTATGGCTACACCTTC
few | TRBJ1-1 | TRBV5-5 | NA | CASSFSPGANTEAFF | TGTGCCAGCAGCTTCTCCCCTGGGGCAAACACTGAAGCTTTCTTT
NA | TRBJ1-1 | TRBV5-4 | TRBD1 | CASSFGRGATEAFF | TGTGCCAGCAGCTTCGGCAGGGGGGCCACTGAAGCTTTCTTT